This T cell receptor beta chain was obtained from a study of blood T cells in healthy people across ages. The CDR3 has 14 residues. Germline V gives CDR1 SGHRS, CDR2 YFSETQ. Deletions cut 3 bases from V and 3 bases from J, with 9 bases between. Isolation yielded PBMCs, at least 6.5 million per sample, in every case. Then a second PCR, running about 6 to 11 cycles, was carried out with a sample-barcoded 5' primer and a J-beta primer mix. TCRdb used MiXCR to reprocess the 5' RACE reads, holding one entry per CDR3 protein. The sample includes 1.5 million to 2 million distinct CDR3 sequences, 28% of them seen just once.

This sequence was found in a young woman in good health. Sequenced: blood. The J gene is TRBJ1-4, the V gene TRBV5-1; D is undetermined. In DNA form, the CDR3 reads TGCGCCAGCAGCTCCGGACGGGCTAATGAAAAACTGTTTTTT. Its translation is CASSSGRANEKLFF.